A selection of T cell receptor beta chains follows, all from one sample in a study of CD8 T cells in ankylosing spondylitis. TCRdb redid the calling of the 5' RACE reads with MiXCR, one entry per CDR3 protein. The sample has 250,000 or so distinct CDR3 sequences; about 20% are singletons. The sample taken for sequencing was blood, either unsorted or a sorted T cell fraction (not recorded which). The origin of the receptors is a male donor with ankylosing spondylitis or in good health (not recorded which). The CDR3 runs from the conserved cysteine through the conserved F or W. A D gene is named only where the DNA matches it firmly. Only some rows state a clone size, as once, few, many or a class for expanded clones.

TRBJ2-7 | NA | many | TRBV5-1 | CASSFTGITFDEQYF | TGCGCCAGCAGCTTCACAGGGATAACGTTCGACGAGCAGTACTTC
TRBJ2-7 | NA | many | TRBV4-1 | CASSQERPGYYEQYF | TGCGCCAGCAGCCAAGAGCGACCAGGTTACTACGAGCAGTACTTC
TRBJ2-7 | NA | NA | TRBV6-2/TRBV6-3 | CASSRRGLREQYF | TGTGCCAGCAGCCGGAGAGGGCTACGAGAGCAGTACTTC
TRBJ2-1 | TRBD2 | NA | TRBV20-1 | CSARLAAYNEQFF | TGCAGTGCTAGACTAGCGGCTTACAATGAGCAGTTCTTC
TRBJ2-1 | TRBD2 | NA | TRBV7-6 | CASSFSSGTYNEQFF | TGTGCCAGCAGCTTCTCTAGCGGGACCTACAATGAGCAGTTCTTC
TRBJ2-3 | NA | NA | TRBV13 | CASSFRLDTQYF | TGTGCCAGCAGCTTCAGGTTGGATACGCAGTATTTT
TRBJ1-4 | NA | few | TRBV4-1 | CASSQEGEGWSEKLFF | TGCGCCAGCAGCCAAGAAGGTGAGGGATGGAGTGAAAAACTGTTTTTT
TRBJ2-1 | TRBD2 | NA | TRBV4-1 | CASSPSLAGVLSDEQFF | TGCGCCAGCAGCCCTTCTTTAGCGGGAGTTCTTTCAGATGAGCAGTTCTTC
TRBJ2-1 | NA | many | TRBV13 | CASSSENEQFF | TGTGCCAGCAGCTCCGAAAATGAGCAGTTCTTC
TRBJ2-2 | NA | NA | TRBV7-6 | CASSPPRTGELFF | TGTGCCAGCAGCCCCCCGCGGACCGGGGAGCTGTTTTTT